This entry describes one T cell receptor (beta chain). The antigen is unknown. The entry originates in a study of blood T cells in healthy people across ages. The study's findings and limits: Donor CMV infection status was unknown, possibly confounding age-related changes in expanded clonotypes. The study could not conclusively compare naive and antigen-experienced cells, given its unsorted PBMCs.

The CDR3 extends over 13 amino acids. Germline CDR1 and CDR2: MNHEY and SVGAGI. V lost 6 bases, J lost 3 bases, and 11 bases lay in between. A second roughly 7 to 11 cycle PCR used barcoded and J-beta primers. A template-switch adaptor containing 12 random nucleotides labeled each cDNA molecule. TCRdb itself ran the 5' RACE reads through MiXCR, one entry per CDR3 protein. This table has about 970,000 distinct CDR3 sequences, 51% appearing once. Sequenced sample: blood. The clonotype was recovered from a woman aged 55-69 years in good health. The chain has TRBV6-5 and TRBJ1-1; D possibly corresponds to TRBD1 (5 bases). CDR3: CASSRVRDTEAFF. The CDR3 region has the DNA TGTGCCAGCAGCCGTGTCAGGGACACTGAAGCTTTCTTT.